Below are 9 T cell receptor beta chains sequenced from a single sample in a study of T-cell reconstitution after alpha-beta-depleted transplantation in children. Unique molecular identifiers featured in how the TCRbeta library was prepared. MiXCR, applied by TCRdb to the PCR reads, yields one record per CDR3 protein. The sample yields 300,000 to 400,000 distinct CDR3 sequences, about 14% seen once. The source material was PBMCs, sampled from the stem cell graft. Source of these receptors: a human donor who donated a stem cell graft to a child with Fanconi anemia.

This clonotype was counted between two and nine times. The chain employs TRBV5-1 and TRBJ2-3; D possibly corresponds to TRBD1 (6 bases). Trimming stripped 2 bases from V and 2 bases from J, with 15 bases between. The CDR3 length is 16 residues. Germline-derived CDR1 and CDR2 are SGHRS and YFSETQ. The CDR3 DNA is TGCGCCAGCAGCTTTGGAGACAGGATGGCCACAGATACGCAGTATTTT. The encoded protein is CASSFGDRMATDTQYF.

This clonotype occurred many times. The V and J genes are TRBV7-2 and TRBJ1-1; 8 positions agree with TRBD1. From germline, CDR1 is SGHTA and CDR2 FQGNSA. The junction had 12 bases not matched to a gene; V was cut back by 4 bases and J by 5 bases. The CDR3 has 16 amino acids. CDR3 in amino acids: CASSYPAGGLRTEAFF. CDR3 bases: TGTGCCAGCAGCTACCCCGCAGGGGGCTTGAGGACTGAAGCTTTCTTT. Based on the CDR3 plus reference TRBV7-2 and TRBJ1-1, the full variable domain is GAGVSQSPSNKVTEKGKDVELRCDPISGHTALYWYRQSLGQGLEFLIYFQGNSAPDKSGLPSDRFSAERTGGSVSTLTIQRTQQEDSAVYLCASSYPAGGLRTEAFFGQGTRLTVV.

In this sample, this clonotype turned up a few times. J is TRBJ2-1 and V is TRBV12-3 or TRBV12-4; D is perhaps TRBD2 (6 bases). There are 15 residues in the CDR3. Trimming shortened V by 2 bases and J by 9 bases, and 17 bases separated the two germline ends. The CDR3 reads CASSLILAMGGEQFF. CDR3 coding DNA: TGTGCCAGCAGTTTAATCTTGGCTATGGGGGGTGAGCAGTTCTTC.

This chain connects TRBV5-1 to TRBJ2-7; D is perhaps TRBD1 (5 bases). The CDR3 runs to 13 residues. Germline lookup yields CDR1 SGHRS and CDR2 YFSETQ. V was pared by 4 bases and J by 1 base, with 9 bases between. Here the CDR3 DNA reads TGCGCCAGCAGCGCCCAGGGATCCTACGAGCAGTACTTC. Amino acids: CASSAQGSYEQYF.

This clonotype has only a few counts. The chain recombines TRBV9 with TRBJ2-1; 9 bases are shared with TRBD1. V was clipped by 3 bases and J by 2 bases; unmatched bases: 3. The CDR3 has 15 residues. Looked up from germline, CDR1 is SGDLS and CDR2 is YYNGEE. The CDR3 sequence: CASSAGTGTYNEQFF. DNA for the CDR3: TGTGCCAGCAGCGCCGGGACAGGGACCTACAATGAGCAGTTCTTC.

The chain recombines TRBV7-2 with TRBJ2-4, with unresolved D. Looked up from germline, CDR1 is SGHTA and CDR2 is FQGNSA. V lost 2 bases and J 7 bases, leaving 12 bases between the germline ends. This CDR3 has 14 amino acids. DNA of the CDR3: TGTGCCAGCAGCTTAAACGGCCAAGTGAACATTCAGTACTTC. Translating gives CASSLNGQVNIQYF.

This chain uses TRBV6-1 with TRBJ1-1, with D possibly matching TRBD1 (6 bases). The germline gives CDR1 MNHNS, CDR2 SASEGT. The CDR3 consists of 15 residues. The V end lost 8 bases, the J end lost 1 base, and 17 bases lay between the germline ends. CDR3 loop: CASAAGDAWNTEAFF. In DNA, the CDR3 is TGTGCCAGCGCGGCAGGGGACGCATGGAACACTGAAGCTTTCTTT.

A few counts support this clonotype. The genes are TRBV9 and TRBJ2-6, with D possibly being TRBD1 (5 bases). V gave up 7 bases and J gave up 0 bases, with 5 bases separating them. This CDR3 has 13 amino acids. From germline, CDR1 is SGDLS and CDR2 YYNGEE. The CDR3 sequence is CASQGSGANVLTF. The CDR3 nucleotides read TGTGCCAGCCAGGGCTCTGGGGCCAACGTCCTGACTTTC.

This clonotype appeared a few times. J is TRBJ1-1 and V is TRBV6-2 or TRBV6-3, with TRBD1 matching 9 bases. The CDR3 length is 16 residues. CDR1 is MNHEY and CDR2 is SVGEGT in the germline V gene. The trim removed 6 bases at V and 1 base at J, leaving 9 bases unmatched. This chain's CDR3 is CASRQDPGQGNTEAFF. CDR3 bases: TGTGCCAGCAGGCAAGATCCGGGACAGGGGAACACTGAAGCTTTCTTT.